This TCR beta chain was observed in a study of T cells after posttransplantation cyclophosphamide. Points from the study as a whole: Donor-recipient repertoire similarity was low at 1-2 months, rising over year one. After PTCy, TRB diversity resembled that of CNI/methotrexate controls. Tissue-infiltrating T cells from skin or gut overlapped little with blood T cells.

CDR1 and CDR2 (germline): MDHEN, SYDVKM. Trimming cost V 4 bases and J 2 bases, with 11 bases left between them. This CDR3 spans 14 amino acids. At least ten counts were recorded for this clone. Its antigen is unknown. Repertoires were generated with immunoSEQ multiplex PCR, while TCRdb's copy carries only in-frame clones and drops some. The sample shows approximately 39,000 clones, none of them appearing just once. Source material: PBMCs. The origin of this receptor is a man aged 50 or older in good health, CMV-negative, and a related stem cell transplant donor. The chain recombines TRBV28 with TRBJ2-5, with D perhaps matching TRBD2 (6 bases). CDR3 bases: TGTGCCAGCAGTTCTCGGGGGTTACAAGAGACCCAGTACTTC. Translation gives CASSSRGLQETQYF.